This paragraph covers one T cell receptor beta chain sequence. Its antigen is unknown. This specimen belongs to a study of T cells in Graves' hyperthyroidism and ophthalmopathy. Orbital computed tomography, thyroid ultrasound, serum thyroxine and TRAb, and clinical symptoms together informed the diagnoses. Preceding any ophthalmopathy symptoms, the blood sample dates from first hyperthyroidism diagnosis. More than 9.5 ml fresh peripheral blood yielded the PBMCs. The CDR3 is 17 residues long. Germline CDR1 and CDR2: SGHAT and FQNNGV. The V gene lost 5 bases and the J gene lost 3 bases, with 20 bases spanning the gap. Whole-study findings and limits: A 13 V-J model separated ophthalmopathy from stable hyperthyroidism.

What was amplified from RNA transcripts were TCR beta CDR3 regions. The HTBI primer set served for first-round RT-PCR of the TCR CDR3. Using its own MiXCR run on the multiplex PCR reads, TCRdb lists one record per CDR3 protein. The sample has fewer than 650,000 distinct CDR3 sequences, roughly 14% seen once. This TCR was recovered from a woman in her 30s with Graves' hyperthyroidism that later progressed to Graves' ophthalmopathy. V and J are TRBV11-2 and TRBJ2-4; D is possibly TRBD1 or TRBD2 (6 bases each). Material: blood. The CDR3 coding sequence is TGTGCCAGCAGCGGCTACAGGGAGGCGGGGAGCAAAAACATTCAGTACTTC. Translated, it gives CASSGYREAGSKNIQYF.